One TCR beta chain is described in this entry. The data derive from a study of T cell changes during pregnancy in multiple sclerosis. Assay: immunoSEQ multiplex PCR; the TCRdb copy retains only in-frame clones and omits some. This table holds over 55,000 clones, 93% found once. Trimming cost V 1 base and J 7 bases; bases outside gene matches: 12. The CDR3 contains 16 residues. Germline V gene sequence: CDR1 SGHTA, CDR2 FQGNSA. This chain uses TRBV7-2 with TRBJ2-7, with 8 bases fitting TRBD2. Sequences were derived from peripheral blood, sampled after pregnancy. The clonotype originates from a female donor with multiple sclerosis, enrolled in a pregnancy study. The CDR3 reads CASSLGVGRASGEQYF. The CDR3 DNA follows: TGTGCCAGCAGCTTAGGAGTCGGGAGGGCCTCGGGGGAGCAGTACTTC. The variable domain in full, completed from reference TRBV7-2 and TRBJ2-7, reads GAGVSQSPSNKVTEKGKDVELRCDPISGHTALYWYRQSLGQGLEFLIYFQGNSAPDKSGLPSDRFSAERTGGSVSTLTIQRTQQEDSAVYLCASSLGVGRASGEQYFGPGTRLTVT.